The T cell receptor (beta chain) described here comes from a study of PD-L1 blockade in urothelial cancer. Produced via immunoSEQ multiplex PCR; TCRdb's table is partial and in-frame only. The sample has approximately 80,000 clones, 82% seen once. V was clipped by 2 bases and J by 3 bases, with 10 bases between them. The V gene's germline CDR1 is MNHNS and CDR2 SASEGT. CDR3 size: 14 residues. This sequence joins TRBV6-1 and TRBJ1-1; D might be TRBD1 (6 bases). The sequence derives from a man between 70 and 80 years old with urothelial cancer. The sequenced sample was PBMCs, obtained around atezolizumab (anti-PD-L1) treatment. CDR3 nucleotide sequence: TGTGCCAGCAGTGAATTTGGGGGCGACACTGAAGCTTTCTTT. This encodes CASSEFGGDTEAFF.